This is a list of T cell receptor beta chains from one sample in a study of blood T cell repertoires in COVID-19. Repertoires were generated with immunoSEQ multiplex PCR, while TCRdb's copy carries only in-frame clones and drops some. The table lists roughly 250,000 clones, around nine tenths of them singletons. The sequencing sample was made of PBMCs or T cells enriched from blood (not recorded which). The receptor source for this set is a woman under 30 who had recovered from COVID-19. Both conserved end residues are part of each CDR3. A D gene is named only where the DNA matches it firmly. Part of the rows lack a size; the others show once, few, many or a class for expanded clones.

v_gene	abundance	d_gene	j_gene	CDR3nt	CDR3aa
TRBV24-1	once	-	TRBJ1-2	TGTGCCACCAGTGATCTCGACAGAGATGGCTACACCTTC	CATSDLDRDGYTF
TRBV28	-	TRBD2	TRBJ2-1	TGTGCCAGCAATAAAGGGAGGGTGGGATCCTACAATGAGCAGTTCTTC	CASNKGRVGSYNEQFF
TRBV5-1	-	-	TRBJ1-6	TGCGCCAGCAGCCACGGACAGAGAAATTCACCCCTCCACTTT	CASSHGQRNSPLHF
TRBV3-1/TRBV3-2	-	TRBD2	TRBJ2-3	TGTGCCAGCAGCCCCCTTTCCGGGACTAGCCCCGGGGACACAGATACGCAGTATTTT	CASSPLSGTSPGDTDTQYF
TRBV15	-	-	TRBJ2-6	TGTGCCACCAGCCAAGACACCTCTGGGGCCAACGTCCTGACTTTC	CATSQDTSGANVLTF
TRBV5-1	-	-	TRBJ1-2	TGCGCCAGCAGCGCGGCAGGGGCGGATGGCTACACCTTC	CASSAAGADGYTF
TRBV7-2	-	-	TRBJ1-4	TGTGCCAGCAGCTTAGTCGGGAGGGTTAATGAAAAACTGTTTTTT	CASSLVGRVNEKLFF
TRBV7-2	-	-	TRBJ2-7	TGTGCCAGCAGCACAACCCCCTACGAGCAGTACTTC	CASSTTPYEQYF
TRBV2	-	TRBD2	TRBJ2-7	TGTGCCAGCAACCTAGCGGGAGGACCTAACGAGCAGTACTTC	CASNLAGGPNEQYF
TRBV29-1	-	TRBD1	TRBJ1-5	TGCAGCGTTGGTGACAGGGTTGGACAGCCCCAGCATTTT	CSVGDRVGQPQHF
TRBV5-1	-	TRBD1	TRBJ1-1	TGCGCCAGCAGCAAAGGGTTTACAGGGGGCACTGAAGCTTTCTTT	CASSKGFTGGTEAFF
TRBV9	once	-	TRBJ2-1	TGTGCCAGCAGCGTAGCTGACTATTCTGAGCAGTTCTTC	CASSVADYSEQFF
TRBV24-1	-	-	TRBJ1-2	TGTGCCACCAGCACAACCCGATATGGCTACACCTTC	CATSTTRYGYTF
TRBV7-9	-	-	TRBJ1-5	TGTGCCAGCAGCTTAGGGACAAGCAATCAGCCCCAGCATTTT	CASSLGTSNQPQHF
TRBV27	-	-	TRBJ2-7	TGTGCCAGCAGCTTAGGGGGGAGAAACGAGCAGTACTTC	CASSLGGRNEQYF
TRBV7-9	-	TRBD2	TRBJ2-3	TGTGCCAGCTCCCAGGGGGCCATGGGACTAGCGGGAGCGTCCGATACGCAGTATTTT	CASSQGAMGLAGASDTQYF
TRBV5-6	-	-	TRBJ2-3	TGTGCCAGCAGCCAACAGGGCCGAACCTCCACAGATACGCAGTATTTT	CASSQQGRTSTDTQYF
TRBV11-3	-	TRBD2	TRBJ2-1	TGTGCCAGCAGCTCGGGGGGGCTTTCCAATGAGCAGTTCTTC	CASSSGGLSNEQFF
TRBV4-2	-	-	TRBJ1-1	TGTGCCAGCAGCCAAGGCGGGAACACTGAAGCTTTCTTT	CASSQGGNTEAFF
TRBV28	-	TRBD1	TRBJ1-2	TGTGCCTCGAAGGGACAGGGGGCGCTTTTATACGGCTACACCTTC	CASKGQGALLYGYTF
TRBV25-1	-	-	TRBJ2-6	TGTGCCAGCAGCCTCTCTGGGGCCAACGTCCTGACTTTC	CASSLSGANVLTF
TRBV6-2/TRBV6-3	-	TRBD2	TRBJ2-3	TGTGCCAGCAGTTACTTAACTAGCGGGGGGCCAGATACGCAGTATTTT	CASSYLTSGGPDTQYF
TRBV7-6	-	TRBD2	TRBJ2-2	TGTGCCAGCAGCTCAACTAGCGGGGTATCCGGGGAGCTGTTTTTT	CASSSTSGVSGELFF
TRBV3-1/TRBV3-2	-	-	TRBJ1-1	TGTGCCAGCAGCCAAGTGGTTTTGGCCACTGAAGCTTTCTTT	CASSQVVLATEAFF
TRBV4-2	-	-	TRBJ1-3	TGTGCCAGCAGCCGCCGGGTTGGAAACACCATATATTTT	CASSRRVGNTIYF
TRBV5-1	-	TRBD1	TRBJ2-3	TGCGCCAGCAGCTCGGGACAGGGGCGCCGCACAGATACGCAGTATTTT	CASSSGQGRRTDTQYF
TRBV5-1	-	TRBD2	TRBJ2-3	TGCGCCAGCCGTAATAGCGGGGGCACAGATACGCAGTATTTT	CASRNSGGTDTQYF
TRBV18	-	TRBD1	TRBJ2-7	TGTGCCAGCTCACCTCACCGGGACAGGGGCTACGAGCAGTACTTC	CASSPHRDRGYEQYF
TRBV7-6	-	-	TRBJ2-5	TGTGCCAGCAGCCGATCGGGGGTCCAAGAGACCCAGTACTTC	CASSRSGVQETQYF
TRBV28	-	-	TRBJ2-5	TGTGCCAGCAGTCTGACATACCAAGAGACCCAGTACTTC	CASSLTYQETQYF
TRBV24-1	-	-	TRBJ1-5	TGTGCCACCAGTGATTTGGCAGATCAGCCCCAGCATTTT	CATSDLADQPQHF
TRBV11-2	-	TRBD1	TRBJ2-1	TGTGCCAGCAGCCTACCGGGACAGGGGGCAAGTGAGCAGTTCTTC	CASSLPGQGASEQFF
TRBV9	-	-	TRBJ2-2	TGTGCCAGCAGCGCGAACGTGGGGCACGGGGAGCTGTTTTTT	CASSANVGHGELFF
TRBV21-1	-	-	TRBJ1-5	TGTGCCAGCCATCCGGGACTCTACGGCAGCAATCAGCCCCAGCATTTT	CASHPGLYGSNQPQHF
TRBV20-1	-	TRBD1	TRBJ1-2	TGCAGTGCTAGTGACAGGGCTGGCTACACCTTC	CSASDRAGYTF
TRBV15	-	TRBD2	TRBJ2-5	TGTGCCACCAGCAGAGCAAGCGCTGGCGGGAGTGTTTGGGAAGAGACCCAGTACTTC	CATSRASAGGSVWEETQYF
TRBV7-2	-	TRBD1	TRBJ2-5	TGTGCCAGCAGCCGACAGGGCCAAGAGACCCAGTACTTC	CASSRQGQETQYF
TRBV19	-	-	TRBJ2-1	TGTGCCAGTAGTCCCGGGTTCTACAATGAGCAGTTCTTC	CASSPGFYNEQFF
TRBV10-3	-	TRBD2	TRBJ2-7	TGTGCCATCATCGCTAGCGGAACCTACGAGCAGTACTTC	CAIIASGTYEQYF
TRBV10-2	-	-	TRBJ1-1	TGCGCCAGCAGTGAAAGGAGCCTCACTGAAGCTTTCTTT	CASSERSLTEAFF
TRBV9	-	-	TRBJ2-1	TGTGCCAGCAGCGTAGCGGTCAATGAGCAGTTCTTC	CASSVAVNEQFF
TRBV9	-	-	TRBJ1-2	TGTGCCAGCAGCCCCCATACCGGGAACTATGGCTACACCTTC	CASSPHTGNYGYTF
TRBV5-5	few	-	TRBJ1-6	TGTGCCAGCAGCCTCTCCTTAGAACGGGTTAATTCACCCCTCCACTTT	CASSLSLERVNSPLHF
TRBV6-5	-	TRBD1	TRBJ2-7	TGTGCCAGCAGTTACCCTGGGACAGGGGTTAACGAGCAGTACTTC	CASSYPGTGVNEQYF
TRBV27	-	TRBD1	TRBJ1-2	TGTGCCAGCAGTGTGACAGGGCTCTATGGCTACACCTTC	CASSVTGLYGYTF
TRBV10-3	-	-	TRBJ1-3	TGTGCCATCAGTCGGGGGGCTGGAAACACCATATATTTT	CAISRGAGNTIYF
TRBV6-5	-	TRBD2	TRBJ2-2	TGTGCCAGCAGGGGTAGCGGGTTTCCCGGGGAGCTGTTTTTT	CASRGSGFPGELFF
TRBV6-1	-	TRBD1	TRBJ2-7	TGTGCCAGCAGTGAGGCGGACAGGGTGGCCGAGCAGTACTTC	CASSEADRVAEQYF